Each of the 19 T cell receptor beta chains below was sequenced from the same sample in a study of blood T cells in healthy people across ages. Sample-barcoded 5' priming and a J-beta primer mix drove a second PCR of about 6 to 12 cycles. TCRdb reprocessed the 5' RACE reads with MiXCR, giving one entry per CDR3 protein. Among 1.5 million or so distinct CDR3 sequences listed, about 40% were seen once. Material: blood. These receptors all come from a woman aged 18-29 years in good health.

This clonotype was detected a few times. This chain uses TRBV6-6 with TRBJ2-6; D is perhaps TRBD1 (6 bases). CDR1 and CDR2 from the germline V gene are MNHNY and SVGAGI (reference sequence). CDR3 length: 16 amino acids. V gave up 0 bases and J gave up 1 base, with 7 bases separating them. The DNA for the CDR3 is TGTGCCAGCAGTTACTCCACAGGGTCTGGGGCCAACGTCCTGACTTTC. It codes for CASSYSTGSGANVLTF.

This chain uses TRBV20-1 with TRBJ1-2; D unresolved. Trimming removed 1 base at V and 5 bases at J, with 14 bases between. The length of the CDR3 is 14 residues. The germline gives CDR1 DFQATT, CDR2 SNEGSKA (reference sequence). In DNA form, the CDR3 reads TGCAGTGCTAGAGGGGGAAAAACAGTTTATGGCTACACCTTC. This sequence encodes CSARGGKTVYGYTF.

This chain's CDR3 is CASSQTGGAGEKLFF. CDR3 bases: TGTGCCAGCAGCCAAACAGGGGGCGCTGGGGAAAAACTGTTTTTT. The chain combines TRBV28 with TRBJ1-4; 9 positions match TRBD1. CDR1 MDHEN and CDR2 SYDVKM come from the germline V gene. V lost 6 bases and J lost 8; bases outside the gene matches: 10. The length of the CDR3 is 15 residues.

In its sample, this clonotype was seen once. This chain links TRBV4-1 with TRBJ2-7, with TRBD1 identical over 9 bases. The ends lost 0 bases at V and 0 bases at J; junction bases unmatched: 6. The CDR3 is made up of 17 amino acids. The germline gives CDR1 MGHRA, CDR2 YSYEKL. DNA of the CDR3: TGCGCCAGCAGCCAAGATACGTCGGGACAGGGCTCCTACGAGCAGTACTTC. Its translation is CASSQDTSGQGSYEQYF.

The CDR3 DNA reads as TGTGCCAGCAGTGAATCTTCGGGGGGCGGGAACACCGGGGAGCTGTTTTTT. It specifies CASSESSGGGNTGELFF. This chain uses TRBV2 with TRBJ2-2; D might be TRBD2 (7 bases). The CDR3 loop spans 17 amino acids. V was shortened by 2 bases and J by 1 base, with 14 bases between the two germline ends. The germline CDR1 and CDR2 sequences are SNHLY and FYNNEI. The full variable domain, rest sourced from reference TRBV2 and TRBJ2-2, is EPEVTQTPSHQVTQMGQEVILRCVPISNHLYFYWYRQILGQKVEFLVSFYNNEISEKSEIFDDQFSVERPDGSNFTLKIRSTKLEDSAMYFCASSESSGGGNTGELFFGEGSRLTVL.

Concerning this clonotype: Being one base from a much bigger clone, this may be a read error. The rearrangement links TRBV12-3 or TRBV12-4 to TRBJ2-2; D gene uncertain. CDR3 length: 14 amino acids. Trimming pared 4 bases from V and 0 bases from J, leaving 6 bases between. CDR3 sequence: CASSSRTNTGELFF. The CDR3 coding sequence is TGTGCCAGCAGTTCCCGGACGAACACCGGGGAGCTGTTTTTT.

This chain uses TRBV6-5 with TRBJ2-5, with TRBD1 matching over 12 bases. The CDR3 is made up of 17 amino acids. With V trimmed by 2 bases and J by 5 bases, 9 bases remained unmatched. The germline CDR1 and CDR2 sequences are MNHEY and SVGAGI. The CDR3 nucleotides are TGTGCCAGCAGTTACCTGGGACAGGGGGCAAAGGCGGAGACCCAGTACTTC. Translated, it gives CASSYLGQGAKAETQYF.

The sample holds a few counts of this clonotype. This chain links TRBV7-2 with TRBJ2-3; the match to TRBD2 covers 11 bases. There are 17 residues in the CDR3. Germline V gene data show CDR1 as SGHTA and CDR2 as FQGNSA. V lost 5 bases, J lost 2 bases, and 9 bases stayed unmatched. The CDR3 here is CASSLRLAGTLTDTQYF. The CDR3 nucleotides read TGTGCCAGCAGCCTAAGACTAGCGGGGACCCTCACAGATACGCAGTATTTT.

The chain carries TRBV6-2 or TRBV6-3 and TRBJ2-7; D remains ambiguous. Germline CDR1 reads MNHEY; CDR2 reads SVGEGT. V dropped 0 bases and J dropped 2 bases, with 11 bases sitting between them. The CDR3 runs to 15 residues. The CDR3 DNA is TGTGCCAGCAGTTACTCCGCCAGGATCCCCTACGAGCAGTACTTC. It codes for CASSYSARIPYEQYF.

The CDR3, as DNA: TGTGCCAGCAGCCAAAGGACAGGGTCGATCGAGAACACTGAAGCTTTCTTT. It codes for CASSQRTGSIENTEAFF. This chain joins TRBV14 and TRBJ1-1, with 8 positions matching TRBD1. The V gene's germline CDR1 is SGHDN and CDR2 FVKESK. This CDR3 is 17 amino acids long. With V trimmed by 2 bases and J by 1 base, 9 bases remained unmatched. The full variable domain, its missing parts supplied by reference TRBV14 and TRBJ1-1, is EAGVTQFPSHSVIEKGQTVTLRCDPISGHDNLYWYRRVMGKEIKFLLHFVKESKQDESGMPNNRFLAERTGGTYSTLKVQPAELEDSGVYFCASSQRTGSIENTEAFFGQGTRLTVV.

This clonotype has just a few counts. The V call is TRBV4-1, the J call TRBJ2-1, with D uncertain. V was pared by 4 bases and J by 3 bases, with 13 bases between. The germline V gene encodes CDR1 MGHRA and CDR2 YSYEKL. There are 15 residues in the CDR3. The CDR3 coding sequence is TGCGCCAGCAGCCCCCATGTAAACAGCTACAATGAGCAGTTCTTC. This translates into CASSPHVNSYNEQFF.

DNA of the CDR3: TGCGCCAGCAGCCAACCTCCTTTGAGGGAGGCCACTAGCACAGATACGCAGTATTTT. Encoded protein: CASSQPPLREATSTDTQYF. The chain is built from TRBV4-1 and TRBJ2-3; a possible D gene is TRBD2 (6 bases). The CDR3 sequence is 19 residues long. Germline V CDR1 and CDR2: MGHRA, YSYEKL. The V gene lost 2 bases and the J gene lost 0 bases, with 21 bases spanning the gap.

CDR3 nucleotides: TGTGCCAGCAGCACTCGGACGTTCCGAAAGATCTCCTACGAGCAGTACTTC. This sequence encodes CASSTRTFRKISYEQYF. The genes are TRBV11-2 and TRBJ2-7, with D unresolved. The V and J ends lost 5 bases and 0 bases respectively, with 20 bases between them. CDR1 SGHAT and CDR2 FQNNGV come from the germline V gene. CDR3 length: 17 residues.

The rearrangement uses TRBV30 and TRBJ2-1; D unclear. Germline CDR1 reads GTSNPN; CDR2 reads SVGIG (reference sequence). The CDR3 length is 12 residues. V gave up 5 bases and J gave up 7 bases, with 12 bases separating them. CDR3 sequence (DNA): TGTGCCTGGTCCAACTTGGGGAATGAGCAGTTCTTC. The encoded protein is CAWSNLGNEQFF.

In this sample, this clonotype turned up a few times. V and J are TRBV6-5 and TRBJ2-7, with a weak D call TRBD2 (6 bases). The CDR3 is 14 residues long. Trimming took 6 bases from V and 0 from J, leaving 12 bases between them. CDR1 and CDR2 from the germline V gene are MNHEY and SVGAGI. CDR3 sequence: CASRRAGISYEQYF. The DNA for the CDR3 is TGTGCCAGCAGGAGGGCGGGGATCTCCTACGAGCAGTACTTC.

This clonotype was seen only a few times. This chain links TRBV20-1 with TRBJ2-7, with 10 bases lining up with TRBD2. Trimming at V came to 2 bases and at J to 4 bases, leaving 11 bases not matched to a gene. The CDR3 is 16 residues long. Germline V lookup: CDR1 DFQATT, CDR2 SNEGSKA (reference sequence). The CDR3 DNA follows: TGCAGTGCTAGACCCCTTCCTAGCGGGAGTAATTACGAGCAGTACTTC. Protein product: CSARPLPSGSNYEQYF.

In this sample, this clonotype turned up a few times. The V gene is TRBV5-5, the J gene TRBJ2-1; 8 nucleotides agree with TRBD1. There are 15 residues in the CDR3. V was clipped by 4 bases and J by 7 bases; unmatched bases: 10. CDR1 SGHKS and CDR2 YYEKEE come from the germline V gene (reference sequence). The CDR3 nucleotides read TGTGCCAGCAGCCGAAAGACAGGGGCGTGGAATGAGCAGTTCTTC. This codes for CASSRKTGAWNEQFF.

The chain has TRBV10-3 and TRBJ2-7; 9 positions agree with TRBD2. Per germline, CDR1 ENHRY and CDR2 SYGVKD. There are 13 residues in the CDR3. J was trimmed by 3 bases and V by 11 bases; bases with no gene match: 8. CDR3 DNA sequence: TGTGCCGGAGGAGCTAGCGGGAACTACGAGCAGTACTTC. It specifies CAGGASGNYEQYF.

The chain uses TRBV27 and TRBJ1-5, with unresolved D. Trimming removed 8 bases at V and 0 bases at J, with 8 bases between. The length of the CDR3 is 13 residues. The germline V gene encodes CDR1 MNHEY and CDR2 SMNVEV (reference sequence). CDR3 loop: CASLLSSNQPQHF. CDR3 DNA: TGTGCCAGCCTCCTTAGTAGCAATCAGCCCCAGCATTTT.